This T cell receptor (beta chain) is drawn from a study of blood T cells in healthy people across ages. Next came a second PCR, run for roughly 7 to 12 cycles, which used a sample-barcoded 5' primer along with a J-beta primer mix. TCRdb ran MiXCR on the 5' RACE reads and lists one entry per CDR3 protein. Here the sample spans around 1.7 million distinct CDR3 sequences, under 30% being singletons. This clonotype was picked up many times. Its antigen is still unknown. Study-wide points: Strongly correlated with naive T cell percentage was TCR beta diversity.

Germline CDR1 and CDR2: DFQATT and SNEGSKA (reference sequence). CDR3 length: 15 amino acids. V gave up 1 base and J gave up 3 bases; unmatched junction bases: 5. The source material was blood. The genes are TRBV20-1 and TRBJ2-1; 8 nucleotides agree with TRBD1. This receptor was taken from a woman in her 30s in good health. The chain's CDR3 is CSARGGTGRYNEQFF. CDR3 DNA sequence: TGCAGTGCTAGAGGGGGGACAGGCCGCTACAATGAGCAGTTCTTC.